This T cell receptor beta chain stems from a study of beta chain features in type 1 diabetes. Study-wide context: The examined sorted cells totaled about 110 million across samples. Study-level points and caveats: In every one of the four CD4+ subsets, TCRB CDR3s were moderately but significantly shorter in Type 1 diabetes patients. Researchers could not determine here whether HLA type influences TCRB rearrangement.

This clone was seen more than once but under ten times. What it recognizes is unknown. The entirety of the isolated RNA underwent reverse transcription, so expressed TCRB transcripts were sequenced. Mean read depth for naive, central memory and regulatory T cell samples was some 3.8 million reads. Only in-frame clones appear in the TCRdb table, and some are missing; sequencing was by immunoSEQ multiplex PCR. The sample has about 710,000 clones; over 13% are singletons. Purity (above 95%) was reached by all sorted populations. The sequenced sample was naive CD4+ T cells from blood. The TCR originated in a man between 18 and 29 years old with type 1 diabetes.

The CDR3 bases are TGTGCCAGCAGTAAGGGGAGGGCGCGAAGACATGGCTACACCTTC. Amino acid sequence: CASSKGRARRHGYTF. This sequence joins TRBV25-1 and TRBJ1-2; tentative D call: TRBD1 (5 bases). This CDR3 is built from 15 residues. V was cut by 5 bases and J by 6 bases, with 19 bases left in between. The V gene's germline CDR1 is MGHDK and CDR2 SYGVNS.